This entry lists 6 T cell receptor beta chains sequenced from one sample in a study of blood T cells in healthy people across ages. Then a second PCR, running roughly 7 to 11 cycles, was carried out with a sample-barcoded 5' primer and a J-beta primer mix. TCRdb reanalysed the 5' RACE reads using MiXCR and keeps one entry per CDR3 protein. The data contain roughly 800,000 distinct CDR3 sequences, about 53% of them singletons. Sample: blood. The receptors were gathered from a man at least 80 years old in good health.

V gene TRBV7-9 combines with J gene TRBJ2-7; TRBD1 agrees at 9 bases. The J call may not be correct, given that the DNA end is closer to TRBJ2-5. The CDR3 is 14 amino acids. The germline CDR1 and CDR2 sequences are SEHNR and FQNEAQ (reference sequence). CDR3: CASSVQGAKETQYF. CDR3 in DNA: TGTGCCAGCAGCGTACAGGGGGCGAAGGAGACCCAGTACTTC.

The V call is TRBV2, the J call TRBJ2-1; 11 bases line up with TRBD2. Germline values: CDR1 SNHLY, CDR2 FYNNEI. CDR3 length: 16 residues. Trimming removed 6 bases from V and 8 bases from J; junction bases left unmatched: 12. CDR3 residues: CASSLTLAGVADEQFF. CDR3 sequence (DNA): TGTGCCAGCAGCCTAACACTAGCGGGAGTCGCGGATGAGCAGTTCTTC.

The V call is TRBV15, the J call TRBJ2-6, with D uncertain. Trimming shortened V by 5 bases and J by 1 base, and 9 bases separated the two germline ends. This CDR3 has 15 residues. The germline V gene encodes CDR1 LNHNV and CDR2 YYDKDF (reference sequence). For the CDR3, the DNA is TGTGCCACCAGCTCGGCAGGTTCTGGGGCCAACGTCCTGACTTTC. It codes for CATSSAGSGANVLTF.

This clonotype appeared a few times. This CDR3 is CSATRGAASEQYF. DNA for the CDR3: TGCAGCGCAACACGGGGGGCCGCCTCCGAGCAGTACTTC. The chain couples TRBV29-1 to TRBJ2-7; D possibly corresponds to TRBD2 (7 bases). Germline V gives CDR1 SQVTM, CDR2 ANQGSEA. This CDR3 has 13 amino acids. With 7 bases removed from V and 6 bases from J, the gap between germline ends came to 19 bases.

This clonotype came up a few times. The chain has TRBV20-1 and TRBJ2-1; TRBD2 aligns across 8 bases. V was pared by 6 bases and J by 6 bases, with 16 bases of the junction left unmatched. Germline lookup yields CDR1 DFQATT and CDR2 SNEGSKA (reference sequence). The CDR3 is made up of 16 amino acids. CDR3 DNA sequence: TGCAGTGCCCGCGCCGTGGGACTAGGGTCCGCCAATGAGCAGTTCTTC. Its protein product is CSARAVGLGSANEQFF.

This clonotype has more than one count but fewer than ten. The rearrangement uses TRBV5-1 and TRBJ2-7; 10 bases fit TRBD1. Germline assignment: CDR1 SGHRS and CDR2 YFSETQ. The trim removed 3 bases at V and 0 bases at J, leaving 3 bases unmatched. The CDR3 is 15 amino acids. CDR3 in DNA: TGCGCCAGCAGCTGGAGGGACAGGGGCTCCTACGAGCAGTACTTC. Its translation is CASSWRDRGSYEQYF.